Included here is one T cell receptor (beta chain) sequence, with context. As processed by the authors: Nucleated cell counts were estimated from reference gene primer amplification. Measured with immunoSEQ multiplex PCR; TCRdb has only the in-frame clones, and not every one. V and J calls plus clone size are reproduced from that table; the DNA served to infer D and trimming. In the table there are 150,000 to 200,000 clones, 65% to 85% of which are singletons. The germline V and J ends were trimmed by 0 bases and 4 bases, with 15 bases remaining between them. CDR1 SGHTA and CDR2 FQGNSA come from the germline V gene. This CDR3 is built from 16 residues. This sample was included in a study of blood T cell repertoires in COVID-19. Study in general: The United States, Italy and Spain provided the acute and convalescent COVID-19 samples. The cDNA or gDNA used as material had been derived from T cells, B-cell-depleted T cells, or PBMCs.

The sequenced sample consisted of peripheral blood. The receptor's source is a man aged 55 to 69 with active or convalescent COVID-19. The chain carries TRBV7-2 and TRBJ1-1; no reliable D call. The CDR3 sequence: CASSLAGEGVGTEAFF. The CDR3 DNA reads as TGTGCCAGCAGCTTAGCGGGCGAGGGTGTAGGCACTGAAGCTTTCTTT.